This passage covers 17 T cell receptor beta chains from one sample sequenced in a study of T cell repertoires in cytomegalovirus infection. One entry per CDR3 protein results from TCRdb running MiXCR on the reads. The table has 150,000 to 200,000 distinct CDR3 sequences, roughly 9% seen once; the top ten hold roughly 5.1%. Sequencing input: PBMCs. All receptors come from a human donor in good health (CMV status not recorded). Some clones in this sample may be carry-over from other donors' samples.

This clonotype has ten or more counts. V and J are TRBV7-9 and TRBJ1-2; no clear D gene. The ends were cut back, 4 bases at V and 7 bases at J, with 4 bases in the middle. This CDR3 is 10 amino acids long. From germline, CDR1 is SEHNR and CDR2 FQNEAQ (reference sequence). CDR3 protein: CASSSGGYTF. As DNA, the CDR3 is TGTGCCAGCAGCTCCGGTGGCTACACCTTC.

This clonotype showed up just a few times. The chain couples TRBV20-1 to TRBJ2-2; 9 bases agree with TRBD2. Germline V gene sequence: CDR1 DFQATT, CDR2 SNEGSKA (reference sequence). This CDR3 has 14 residues. Trimming removed 5 bases from V and 8 bases from J; junction bases left unmatched: 9. The CDR3 reads CSAQTSGVSGELFF. CDR3 bases: TGCAGTGCTCAGACTAGCGGAGTCTCGGGGGAGCTGTTTTTT.

At least ten counts were recorded for this clonotype. The V call is TRBV28, the J call TRBJ2-3; 9 bases map to TRBD2. The CDR3 contains 15 residues. The V segment lost 2 bases and the J segment 5 bases; nucleotides outside the gene matches: 5. Germline CDR1 and CDR2: MDHEN and SYDVKM. The CDR3 is CASSLVAGAGDTQYF. The DNA of the CDR3 is TGTGCCAGCAGTTTAGTAGCGGGAGCAGGAGATACGCAGTATTTT.

The sample holds many counts of this clonotype. The chain carries TRBV7-2 and TRBJ2-1, with a tentative D call TRBD2 (5 bases). Trimming took off 5 bases at V and 5 bases at J, with 10 bases between the two ends. The CDR3 length is 13 residues. CDR1 is SGHTA and CDR2 is FQGNSA in the germline V gene. The CDR3 region has the DNA TGTGCCAGCAGCCCCTCGCGGGACAATGAGCAGTTCTTC. Translation gives CASSPSRDNEQFF.

The CDR3 nucleotides are TGCAGCGTTGAAGACGCGGGAGAAGCCTACAATGAGCAGTTCTTC. Its translation: CSVEDAGEAYNEQFF. The gene calls are TRBV29-1 and TRBJ2-1, with 7 bases lining up with TRBD2. V lost 0 bases, J lost 2 bases, and 4 bases stayed unmatched. The CDR3 totals 15 residues. CDR1 is SQVTM and CDR2 is ANQGSEA in the germline V gene.

This clonotype appeared many times. This chain joins TRBV7-8 and TRBJ1-2; 7 bases map to TRBD1. This CDR3 comprises 15 residues. With 5 bases clipped from V and 7 bases from J, the junction kept 13 bases outside the gene matches. Germline CDR1 reads SGHVS; CDR2 reads FQNEAQ. In DNA form, the CDR3 reads TGTGCCAGCAGCAACCATGACAGGGCGGAGGGTGGCTACACCTTC. Amino acid sequence: CASSNHDRAEGGYTF.

This clonotype has at least ten counts. The chain combines TRBV4-1 with TRBJ1-4; D may be TRBD1 (6 bases). The CDR3 covers 16 residues. Germline V gene lookup returns CDR1 MGHRA and CDR2 YSYEKL. The V gene lost 3 bases and the J gene lost 7 bases, with 18 bases spanning the gap. The CDR3: CASSQDPIGQTEKLFF. CDR3 sequence (DNA): TGCGCCAGCAGCCAGGACCCCATCGGACAGACTGAAAAACTGTTTTTT.

This clonotype has only a few counts. The V call is TRBV27, the J call TRBJ2-7; 9 nucleotides match TRBD2. The CDR3 is 14 amino acids. CDR1 MNHEY and CDR2 SMNVEV come from the germline V gene (reference sequence). V shed 8 bases, J shed 1 base, and the junction held 6 bases outside the gene matches. The CDR3 region is CASWASGNSYEQYF. CDR3 nucleotides: TGTGCCAGCTGGGCTAGCGGGAATTCCTACGAGCAGTACTTC.

This clonotype was observed at least ten times. J is TRBJ2-1 and V is TRBV7-6; 7 nucleotides match TRBD1. The CDR3 totals 14 residues. The ends lost 4 bases at V and 5 bases at J; junction bases unmatched: 5. Germline loops: CDR1 SGHVS, CDR2 FNYEAQ. The CDR3 protein is CASSSRTGHNEQFF. CDR3 in DNA: TGTGCCAGCAGCTCCCGGACAGGACACAATGAGCAGTTCTTC.

This clonotype showed up many times. The chain recombines TRBV7-2 with TRBJ1-4; 7 bases map to TRBD1. Germline lookup yields CDR1 SGHTA and CDR2 FQGNSA. The CDR3 is 14 amino acids. J gave up 3 bases and V 6 bases, and 4 bases lay outside the gene matches. CDR3 in DNA: TGTGCCAGCAGGACCAGGGGGGCTAATGAAAAACTGTTTTTT. It yields the protein CASRTRGANEKLFF.

In this sample, this clonotype turned up a few times. The chain is built from TRBV5-6 and TRBJ2-1, with D perhaps TRBD1 (6 bases). V was shortened by 1 base and J by 12 bases, with 11 bases between the two germline ends. The germline V gene has CDR1 SGHDT and CDR2 YYEEEE. The CDR3 spans 12 residues. CDR3: CASSLLTGGQFF. The CDR3 bases are TGTGCCAGCAGCTTGCTGACAGGAGGGCAGTTCTTC.

The sample holds many counts of this clonotype. V usage is TRBV5-5 and J usage is TRBJ2-5; 9 nucleotides align to TRBD2. V gave up 0 bases and J gave up 1 base; unmatched junction bases: 4. The CDR3 has 16 amino acids. The V gene's germline CDR1 is SGHKS and CDR2 YYEKEE (reference sequence). CDR3 sequence reads: CASSLAPTSGQETQYF. The CDR3 DNA sequence: TGTGCCAGCAGCTTGGCCCCGACTAGCGGCCAAGAGACCCAGTACTTC.

This clonotype was detected many times. The CDR3, as DNA: TGTGCCAGCAGCTTTACGAGGGGCGTTAGCTATGGCTACACCTTC. As protein: CASSFTRGVSYGYTF. V gene TRBV11-2 combines with J gene TRBJ1-2; possibly TRBD1 for D (5 bases). Germline CDR1 and CDR2: SGHAT and FQNNGV. The V end lost 3 bases, the J end lost 4 bases, and 15 bases lay between the germline ends. The CDR3 runs 15 residues.

This clonotype came up many times. The chain carries TRBV7-9 and TRBJ1-4, with TRBD1 matching over 9 bases. Germline-derived CDR1 and CDR2 are SEHNR and FQNEAQ (reference sequence). The CDR3 length is 14 residues. Trimming at V came to 4 bases and at J to 7 bases, leaving 4 bases not matched to a gene. CDR3 residues: CASSSGTGTEKLFF. CDR3 sequence (DNA): TGTGCCAGCAGCTCCGGGACAGGGACTGAAAAACTGTTTTTT. The full variable domain, in which reference TRBV7-9 and TRBJ1-4 provide the parts outside the CDR3, is DTGVSQNPRHKITKRGQNVTFRCDPISEHNRLYWYRQTLGQGPEFLTYFQNEAQLEKSRLLSDRFSAERPKGSFSTLEIQRTEQGDSAMYLCASSSGTGTEKLFFGSGTQLSVL.

In its sample, this clonotype was seen many times. The rearrangement links TRBV12-3 or TRBV12-4 to TRBJ1-1, with 10 bases fitting TRBD1. The CDR3 spans 15 residues. The junction had 1 base not matched to a gene; V was cut back by 2 bases and J by 1 base. CDR3: CASSLRDRGNTEAFF. CDR3 sequence (DNA): TGTGCCAGCAGTTTACGGGACAGGGGGAACACTGAAGCTTTCTTT.

This clonotype was found many times. The J gene is TRBJ2-1, the V gene TRBV6-1, with 9 bases that match TRBD1. Trimming at V came to 6 bases and at J to 4 bases, leaving 7 bases not matched to a gene. The CDR3 is made up of 15 amino acids. From germline, CDR1 is MNHNS and CDR2 SASEGT. The CDR3 nucleotides are TGTGCCAGCAGGACCGGGACAGGGTATTACAATGAGCAGTTCTTC. Encoded protein: CASRTGTGYYNEQFF.

The chain has TRBV29-1 and TRBJ2-1; 7 nucleotides agree with TRBD2. Losses at the gene ends were 7 bases for V and 8 bases for J; bases not matched to a gene: 17. This CDR3 spans 15 amino acids. From germline, CDR1 is SQVTM and CDR2 ANQGSEA. The CDR3 reads CSAKVAGTPRDEQFF. As DNA, the CDR3 is TGCAGCGCTAAGGTAGCGGGCACCCCCAGGGATGAGCAGTTCTTC.